One and the same sample provided the 20 T cell receptor beta chains below, sequenced in a study of control samples from healthy donors and cancer patients. The protocol was immunoSEQ multiplex PCR, while the TCRdb copy is restricted to in-frame clones and leaves out a portion. The sample contains roughly 370,000 clones, 75% to 95% of which appear only once. Sequences were obtained from PBMCs. The receptors derive from a middle-aged man with head and neck cancer.

The chain carries TRBV15 and TRBJ2-2; D remains unclear. V lost 4 bases, J lost 5 bases, and 8 bases lay in between. In germline, CDR1 is LNHNV, CDR2 YYDKDF (reference sequence). The CDR3 runs to 13 residues. Here the CDR3 DNA reads TGTGCCACCAGCACAAAGGAGACCGGGGAGCTGTTTTTT. Encoded protein: CATSTKETGELFF.

This clone was seen just once. The J gene is TRBJ2-6, the V gene TRBV5-1, with D tentatively TRBD2 (6 bases). V was trimmed by 4 bases and J by 0 bases, leaving 20 bases between them. This CDR3 is built from 19 residues. From germline, CDR1 is SGHRS and CDR2 YFSETQ. CDR3 sequence (DNA): TGCGCCAGCAGCCAAAACCCCGGGACTGGGAACTCTGGGGCCAACGTCCTGACTTTC. This gives the protein CASSQNPGTGNSGANVLTF.

V usage is TRBV28 and J usage is TRBJ1-2; D ambiguous. CDR3 length: 15 residues. Germline CDR1 MDHEN, CDR2 SYDVKM. V lost 5 bases to trimming and J lost 0 bases, with 13 bases between them. The CDR3 DNA reads TGTGCCAGCAGTCTCCGGGCCTTGACTAACTATGGCTACACCTTC. Translated, it gives CASSLRALTNYGYTF.

This clone was picked up one time. This rearrangement joins TRBV5-8 to TRBJ2-4; weak D call: TRBD2 (5 bases). In germline, CDR1 is SGHTS, CDR2 YDEGEE. The CDR3 consists of 14 residues. Trimming took off 3 bases at V and 2 bases at J, with 9 bases between the two ends. For the CDR3, the DNA is TGTGCCAGCAGCTCCGGGGTTCCCAAAAACATTCAGTACTTC. Translated: CASSSGVPKNIQYF.

The J gene is TRBJ2-2, the V gene TRBV2; 8 bases are shared with TRBD2. The germline V gene has CDR1 SNHLY and CDR2 FYNNEI. The CDR3 covers 15 residues. J gave up 0 bases and V 4 bases, and 1 base lay outside the gene matches. As DNA, the CDR3 is TGTGCCAGCAGTGTAGCGGGGACGAACACCGGGGAGCTGTTTTTT. Protein sequence: CASSVAGTNTGELFF.

The rearrangement joins TRBV9 to TRBJ2-1, with 7 bases lining up with TRBD2. The CDR3 is 14 residues long. The V gene end was trimmed by 3 bases and the J gene end by 0 bases; junction bases not matched to a gene: 0. Germline V gives CDR1 SGDLS, CDR2 YYNGEE. The CDR3 loop is CASSGGGSYNEQFF. CDR3 nucleotide sequence: TGTGCCAGCAGCGGCGGGGGCTCCTACAATGAGCAGTTCTTC.

This chain uses TRBV11-3 with TRBJ1-5; TRBD1 matches 9 bases. The germline V gene has CDR1 SGHNT and CDR2 YENEEA. The length of the CDR3 is 18 residues. J gave up 2 bases and V 4 bases, and 12 bases lay outside the gene matches. CDR3 protein: CASSSRKQGAGGNQPQHF. In DNA, the CDR3 is TGTGCCAGCAGCTCGAGGAAACAGGGGGCCGGAGGCAATCAGCCCCAGCATTTT.

The CDR3 bases are TGTGCCAGCAGCGTAGAGGGACTAGCCTACGAGCAGTACTTC. Its protein product is CASSVEGLAYEQYF. The rearrangement links TRBV9 to TRBJ2-7; 8 nucleotides agree with TRBD2. The CDR3 is 14 amino acids. Germline CDR1 SGDLS, CDR2 YYNGEE. Losses at the gene ends were 0 bases for V and 2 bases for J; bases not matched to a gene: 1.

CDR3 nucleotides: TGTGCCAGCAAGACTAGCGGGAGTTCAGATACGCAGTATTTT. Encoded protein: CASKTSGSSDTQYF. This chain links TRBV7-3 with TRBJ2-3; TRBD2 agrees at 12 bases. The CDR3 sequence is 14 residues long. V was pared by 7 bases and J by 4 bases, with 3 bases of the junction left unmatched. Germline assignment: CDR1 SGHTA and CDR2 FQGTGA.

This clone was seen a few times. This chain connects TRBV24-1 to TRBJ2-1, with 9 bases lining up with TRBD2. Trimming took 6 bases from V and 0 from J; bases not matched to a gene: 11. The CDR3 runs to 18 residues. Per the germline V gene, CDR1 is KGHDR and CDR2 is SFDVKD. Here the CDR3 DNA reads TGTGCCACCAGTCGAGAGCGGGGGGTCCCGACCTCCTACAATGAGCAGTTCTTC. Its protein is CATSRERGVPTSYNEQFF.

The V and J genes are TRBV15 and TRBJ2-5; 7 positions agree with TRBD1. J was trimmed by 2 bases and V by 0 bases; bases with no gene match: 3. Germline V gene sequence: CDR1 LNHNV, CDR2 YYDKDF (reference sequence). There are 15 residues in the CDR3. The chain's CDR3 is CATSRDRGQQETQYF. CDR3 DNA sequence: TGTGCCACCAGCAGAGATCGGGGACAGCAAGAGACCCAGTACTTC.

V usage is TRBV7-8 and J usage is TRBJ2-7; 11 bases match TRBD2. CDR3 length equals 16 residues. V was pared by 5 bases and J by 1 base, with 7 bases of the junction left unmatched. Germline values: CDR1 SGHVS, CDR2 FQNEAQ. This CDR3 is CASSASTSGASYEQYF. CDR3 nucleotide sequence: TGTGCCAGCAGCGCGTCGACTAGCGGGGCTTCCTACGAGCAGTACTTC.

A single count supports this clone. The chain employs TRBV3-1 (or the pseudogene TRBV3-2) and TRBJ2-1, with TRBD2 matching over 7 bases. Germline CDR1 reads LGHDT; CDR2 reads YNNKEL (reference sequence). With V trimmed by 4 bases and J by 7 bases, 13 bases remained unmatched. The CDR3 length is 16 residues. CDR3 sequence (DNA): TGTGCCAGCAGCCTCGCCTGGGGGGAGGGCGGGAATGAGCAGTTCTTC. Translating gives CASSLAWGEGGNEQFF.

As DNA, the CDR3 is TGTGCCAGCAGTCCGCAGGGGTACCAAGAGACCCAGTACTTC. Protein: CASSPQGYQETQYF. The genes are TRBV28 and TRBJ2-5; tentatively, D is TRBD1 (6 bases). The V and J ends lost 5 bases and 0 bases respectively, with 10 bases between them. CDR1 and CDR2 (germline): MDHEN, SYDVKM. This CDR3 region has 14 residues.

This clone was observed a single time. V and J are TRBV3-1 (or the pseudogene TRBV3-2) and TRBJ1-1; 7 bases match TRBD1. CDR1 and CDR2 (germline): LGHDT, YNNKEL (reference sequence). The CDR3 contains 14 residues. V lost 3 bases to trimming and J lost 5 bases; unmatched junction nucleotides: 6. CDR3 sequence (DNA): TGTGCCAGCAGCCAGATGCAGGGGGTAACTGAAGCTTTCTTT. This codes for CASSQMQGVTEAFF.

This clone came up once. This chain links TRBV12-2 with TRBJ2-7; TRBD1, the D gene given by the table, was not confirmed from the DNA. TRBV12-2 is flagged as a pseudogene. This CDR3 is built from 15 residues. CDR3 nucleotide sequence: TGTGCAAGTCGCCACAAGGACAGGTTATTCTACGAGCAGTACTTC. It yields the protein CASRHKDRLFYEQYF.

CDR3 sequence: CASSLTGLAGAETTFF. CDR3 nucleotide sequence: TGTGCCAGCAGCCTCACGGGACTAGCGGGGGCCGAGACAACGTTCTTC. The chain recombines TRBV7-2 with TRBJ2-1; TRBD2 agrees at 14 bases. This CDR3 region has 16 residues. CDR1 is SGHTA, CDR2 FQGNSA, per germline. The ends lost 5 bases at V and 15 bases at J; junction bases unmatched: 15.

The chain is built from TRBV15 and TRBJ2-3; D may match TRBD1 or TRBD2 (7 bases each). The CDR3 has 18 residues. The V end was cut by 0 bases, the J end by 6 bases, with 22 bases between. CDR1 is LNHNV and CDR2 is YYDKDF in the germline V gene (reference sequence). CDR3 nucleotides: TGTGCCACCAGCAGAGAGTCAGGGGGGGCCCCGGTTGAGGATACGCAGTATTTT. As protein: CATSRESGGAPVEDTQYF.

This sequence joins TRBV7-3 and TRBJ2-1, with D maybe TRBD2 (5 bases). This CDR3 contains 14 residues. Germline V gives CDR1 SGHTA, CDR2 FQGTGA. V was clipped by 0 bases and J by 5 bases, with 8 bases between them. CDR3 DNA sequence: TGTGCCAGCAGCTTAACTCCGGGGAACAATGAGCAGTTCTTC. Protein: CASSLTPGNNEQFF.

This chain uses TRBV5-4 with TRBJ1-6, with 7 nucleotides matching TRBD1. The CDR3 loop spans 15 amino acids. V trimming: 5 bases; J trimming: 9 bases; junction bases outside the gene matches: 11. Germline-derived CDR1 and CDR2 are SGHNT and YYREEE (reference sequence). This CDR3 is CASRNSREGASPLHF. Written as DNA, the CDR3 is TGTGCCAGCAGGAATTCGCGGGAGGGGGCTTCACCCCTCCACTTT.